The 14 T cell receptor beta chains below come from one sample, sequenced in a study of T-cell memory formation after mild COVID-19. TCRdb redid the calling of the 5' RACE reads with MiXCR, one entry per CDR3 protein. The sample holds approximately 300,000 distinct CDR3 sequences, around 19% seen once. Source material: PBMCs or a T cell subset sorted from them (not recorded which). Source of these receptors: a man younger than 35 who had mild COVID-19 (a few samples of this study predate the infection). Cell type and time point are not known.

The chain joins TRBV6-5 to TRBJ1-1, with 7 bases matching TRBD1. CDR3 length: 14 amino acids. CDR1 and CDR2 (germline): MNHEY, SVGAGI. After removal of 6 bases from V and 1 base from J, the junction contained 5 bases not matched to a gene. As DNA, the CDR3 is TGTGCCAGCAGCTACAGGACAGGGAACACTGAAGCTTTCTTT. It specifies CASSYRTGNTEAFF.

This clonotype showed up many times. The chain uses TRBV7-2 and TRBJ1-1; D is possibly TRBD1 (6 bases). The CDR3 is 15 amino acids. V lost 4 bases to trimming and J lost 1 base, with 13 bases between them. CDR1 is SGHTA, CDR2 FQGNSA, per germline. The CDR3 sequence: CASSSQQGRNTEAFF. The CDR3 region has the DNA TGTGCCAGCAGCTCCCAACAGGGAAGGAACACTGAAGCTTTCTTT. Variable domain in full (rest from reference TRBV7-2 and TRBJ1-1): GAGVSQSPSNKVTEKGKDVELRCDPISGHTALYWYRQSLGQGLEFLIYFQGNSAPDKSGLPSDRFSAERTGGSVSTLTIQRTQQEDSAVYLCASSSQQGRNTEAFFGQGTRLTVV.

This clonotype was seen once. The V call is TRBV6-2 or TRBV6-3, the J call TRBJ1-1; the D is unclear. Germline V CDR1 and CDR2: MNHEY, SVGEGT. V lost 2 bases, J lost 0 bases, and 10 bases lay in between. The CDR3 consists of 15 residues. The CDR3 is CASSYRRLMNTEAFF. The CDR3, as DNA: TGTGCCAGCAGTTACCGTCGGCTCATGAACACTGAAGCTTTCTTT.

The rearrangement uses TRBV6-2 or TRBV6-3 and TRBJ2-1; 7 bases are shared with TRBD1. Per germline, CDR1 MNHEY and CDR2 SVGEGT. V shed 2 bases and J 7 bases; nucleotides not matched to a gene: 5. The CDR3 runs to 14 residues. Written as DNA, the CDR3 is TGTGCCAGCAGTTACGGGAGCAGGGGGAATGAGCAGTTCTTC. Protein sequence: CASSYGSRGNEQFF.

This clonotype was counted once. The chain combines TRBV7-2 with TRBJ1-2; D might be TRBD1 (6 bases). The length of the CDR3 is 15 residues. Trimming took 3 bases from V and 6 from J, leaving 17 bases between them. CDR1 and CDR2 (germline): SGHTA, FQGNSA. The CDR3, as DNA: TGTGCCAGCAGCTTTAGGCAGGGGAAAAGGGATGGCTACACCTTC. It encodes CASSFRQGKRDGYTF.

This chain joins TRBV7-8 and TRBJ2-3, with 9 bases identical to TRBD2. Germline V CDR1 and CDR2: SGHVS, FQNEAQ. V was pared by 2 bases and J by 0 bases, with 9 bases of the junction left unmatched. This CDR3 is built from 18 residues. The CDR3 coding sequence is TGTGCCAGCAGCTTACCGAGATTAAGCGGGGGGAGCACAGATACGCAGTATTTT. This translates into CASSLPRLSGGSTDTQYF.

The rearrangement links TRBV20-1 to TRBJ1-1; 12 bases are shared with TRBD1. There are 15 residues in the CDR3. Germline CDR1 is DFQATT and CDR2 is SNEGSKA (reference sequence). Losses at the gene ends were 6 bases for V and 4 bases for J; bases not matched to a gene: 9. The CDR3 nucleotides are TGCAGTGCAAGGGACAGGGGGCTTCGGAGCACTGAAGCTTTCTTT. It encodes CSARDRGLRSTEAFF.

This clonotype was seen many times. The chain recombines TRBV20-1 with TRBJ2-3; a possible D gene is TRBD1 (8 bases). The V end was cut by 5 bases, the J end by 5 bases, with 17 bases between. The CDR3 has 14 amino acids. Germline V gives CDR1 DFQATT, CDR2 SNEGSKA (reference sequence). The CDR3 sequence is CSAPYRGGIDTQYF. In nucleotides, the CDR3 is TGCAGTGCTCCATACAGGGGGGGAATAGATACGCAGTATTTT.

This clonotype has only a few counts. The rearrangement uses TRBV18 and TRBJ2-7, with TRBD2 matching 12 bases. Germline V gives CDR1 KGHSH, CDR2 LQKENI. Trimming cost V 2 bases and J 0 bases; bases outside gene matches: 5. The CDR3 runs to 17 residues. The CDR3: CASSPALAGGNSYEQYF. The CDR3 coding sequence is TGTGCCAGCTCACCAGCACTAGCGGGGGGCAACTCCTACGAGCAGTACTTC. Filled out from reference TRBV18 and TRBJ2-7, the complete variable domain reads NAGVMQNPRHLVRRRGQEARLRCSPMKGHSHVYWYRQLPEEGLKFMVYLQKENIIDESGMPKERFSAEFPKEGPSILRIQQVVRGDSAAYFCASSPALAGGNSYEQYFGPGTRLTVT.

This clonotype appeared a few times. This chain links TRBV12-3 or TRBV12-4 with TRBJ2-7; TRBD1 is a possible D gene (6 bases). The CDR3 loop spans 13 amino acids. V lost 4 bases, J lost 2 bases, and 9 bases lay in between. In nucleotides, the CDR3 is TGTGCCAGCAGTTATCAGGGGCCCTACGAGCAGTACGTC. This sequence encodes CASSYQGPYEQYV.

V and J are TRBV24-1 and TRBJ2-3; D remains unclear. Germline CDR1 is KGHDR and CDR2 is SFDVKD. This CDR3 has 12 residues. V was pared by 1 base and J by 5 bases, with 3 bases between. The CDR3 nucleotides are TGTGCCACCAGTGATTTAGGAGATACGCAGTATTTT. The encoded protein is CATSDLGDTQYF.

The rearrangement joins TRBV20-1 to TRBJ2-1, with 16 bases identical to TRBD2. Trimming at V came to 6 bases and at J to 8 bases, leaving 4 bases not matched to a gene. Germline CDR1 reads DFQATT; CDR2 reads SNEGSKA (reference sequence). The CDR3 has 14 residues. The CDR3 is CSAPGTSGGDEQFF. The DNA for the CDR3 is TGCAGTGCACCCGGGACTAGCGGGGGGGATGAGCAGTTCTTC.

This clonotype occurred a few times. This chain connects TRBV7-3 to TRBJ2-1, with D unresolved. Germline V gene sequence: CDR1 SGHTA, CDR2 FQGTGA. Trimming pared 5 bases from V and 10 bases from J, leaving 15 bases between. This CDR3 region has 13 residues. The CDR3 nucleotides read TGTGCCAGCAGCCGCCCGCCCTTCACGGAGCAGTTCTTC. Protein sequence: CASSRPPFTEQFF.

The chain joins TRBV9 to TRBJ2-5; D may be TRBD1 (5 bases). With 3 bases removed from V and 5 bases from J, the gap between germline ends came to 17 bases. The CDR3 runs 15 residues. CDR1 SGDLS and CDR2 YYNGEE come from the germline V gene. CDR3 sequence: CASSAQGLDIETQYF. In DNA, the CDR3 is TGTGCCAGCAGCGCGCAGGGTCTGGACATTGAGACCCAGTACTTC. Drawing the rest from reference TRBV9 and TRBJ2-5, the complete variable domain is DSGVTQTPKHLITATGQRVTLRCSPRSGDLSVYWYQQSLDQGLQFLIQYYNGEERAKGNILERFSAQQFPDLHSELNLSSLELGDSALYFCASSAQGLDIETQYFGPGTRLLVL.